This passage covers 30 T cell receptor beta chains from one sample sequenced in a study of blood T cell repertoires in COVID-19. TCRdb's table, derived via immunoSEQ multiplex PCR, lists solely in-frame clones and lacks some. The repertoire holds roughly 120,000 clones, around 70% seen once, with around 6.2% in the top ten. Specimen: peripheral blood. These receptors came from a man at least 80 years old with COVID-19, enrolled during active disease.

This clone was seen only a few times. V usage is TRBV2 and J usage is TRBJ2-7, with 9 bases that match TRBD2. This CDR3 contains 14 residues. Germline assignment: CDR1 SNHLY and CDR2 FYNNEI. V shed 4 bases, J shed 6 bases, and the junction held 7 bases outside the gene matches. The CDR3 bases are TGTGCCAGCAGTGGGGTAGCGGGAGTGGGCGAGCAGTACTTC. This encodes CASSGVAGVGEQYF.

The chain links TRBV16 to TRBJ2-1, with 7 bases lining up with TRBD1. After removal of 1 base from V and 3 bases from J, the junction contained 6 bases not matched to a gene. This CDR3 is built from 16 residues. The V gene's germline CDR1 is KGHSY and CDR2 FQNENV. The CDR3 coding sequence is TGTGCCAGCAGCCAATACGAGACAGGGATCTACAATGAGCAGTTCTTC. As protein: CASSQYETGIYNEQFF.

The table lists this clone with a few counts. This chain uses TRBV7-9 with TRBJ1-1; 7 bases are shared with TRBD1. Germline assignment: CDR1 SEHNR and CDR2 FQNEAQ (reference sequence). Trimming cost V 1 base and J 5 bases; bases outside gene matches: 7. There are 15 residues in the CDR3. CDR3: CASSLVYQGVTEAFF. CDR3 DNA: TGTGCCAGCAGCTTAGTCTACCAGGGGGTAACTGAAGCTTTCTTT.

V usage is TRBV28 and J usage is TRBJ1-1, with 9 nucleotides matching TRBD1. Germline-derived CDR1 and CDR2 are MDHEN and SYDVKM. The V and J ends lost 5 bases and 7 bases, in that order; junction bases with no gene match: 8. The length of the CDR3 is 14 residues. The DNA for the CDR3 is TGTGCCAGCAGTCTCGGGACAGGGCGAGGTGAAGCTTTCTTT. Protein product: CASSLGTGRGEAFF.

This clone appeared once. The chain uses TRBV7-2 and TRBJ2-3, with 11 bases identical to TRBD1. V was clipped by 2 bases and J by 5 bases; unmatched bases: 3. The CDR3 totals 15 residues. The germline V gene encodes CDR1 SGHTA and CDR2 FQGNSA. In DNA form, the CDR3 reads TGTGCCAGCAGCTTACCGGGACAGGGGGGAGATACGCAGTATTTT. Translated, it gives CASSLPGQGGDTQYF.

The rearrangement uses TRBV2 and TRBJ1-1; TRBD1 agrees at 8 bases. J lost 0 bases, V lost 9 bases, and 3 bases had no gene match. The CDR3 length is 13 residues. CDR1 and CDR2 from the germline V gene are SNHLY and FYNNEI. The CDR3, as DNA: TGTGCCAGGCAGGGGGCCGTGAACACTGAAGCTTTCTTT. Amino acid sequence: CARQGAVNTEAFF.

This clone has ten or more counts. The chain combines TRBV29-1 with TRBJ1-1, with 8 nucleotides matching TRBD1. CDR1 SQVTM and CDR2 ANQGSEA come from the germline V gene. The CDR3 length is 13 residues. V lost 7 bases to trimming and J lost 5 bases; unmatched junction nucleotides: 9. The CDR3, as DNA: TGCAGCGCCAAGGGACAGGAGGGAACTGAAGCTTTCTTT. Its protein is CSAKGQEGTEAFF. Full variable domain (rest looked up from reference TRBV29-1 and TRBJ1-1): SAVISQKPSRDICQRGTSLTIQCQVDSQVTMMFWYRQQPGQSLTLIATANQGSEATYESGFVIDKFPISRPNLTFSTLTVSNMSPEDSSIYLCSAKGQEGTEAFFGQGTRLTVV.

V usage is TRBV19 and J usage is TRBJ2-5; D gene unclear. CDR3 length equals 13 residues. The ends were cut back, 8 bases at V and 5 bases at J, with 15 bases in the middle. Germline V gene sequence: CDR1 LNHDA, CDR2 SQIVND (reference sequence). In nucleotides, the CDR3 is TGTGCCAGTGCTGAGGTCGTCGGGGAGACCCAGTACTTC. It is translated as CASAEVVGETQYF.

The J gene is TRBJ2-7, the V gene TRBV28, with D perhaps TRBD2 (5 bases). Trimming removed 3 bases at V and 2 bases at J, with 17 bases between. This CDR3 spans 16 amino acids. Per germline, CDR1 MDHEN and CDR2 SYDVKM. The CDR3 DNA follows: TGTGCCAGCAGTTTTTATCCCCCCGGGGTCCCCTACGAGCAGTACTTC. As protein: CASSFYPPGVPYEQYF. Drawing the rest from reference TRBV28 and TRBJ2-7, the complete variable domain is DVKVTQSSRYLVKRTGEKVFLECVQDMDHENMFWYRQDPGLGLRLIYFSYDVKMKEKGDIPEGYSVSREKKERFSLILESASTNQTSMYLCASSFYPPGVPYEQYFGPGTRLTVT.

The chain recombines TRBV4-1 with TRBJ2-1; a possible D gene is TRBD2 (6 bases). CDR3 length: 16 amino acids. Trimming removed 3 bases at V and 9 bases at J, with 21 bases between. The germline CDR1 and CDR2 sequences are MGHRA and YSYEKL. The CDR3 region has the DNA TGCGCCAGCAGCCAGTTAGGGACTCTCGGCTTGGGTGAGCAGTTCTTC. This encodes CASSQLGTLGLGEQFF.

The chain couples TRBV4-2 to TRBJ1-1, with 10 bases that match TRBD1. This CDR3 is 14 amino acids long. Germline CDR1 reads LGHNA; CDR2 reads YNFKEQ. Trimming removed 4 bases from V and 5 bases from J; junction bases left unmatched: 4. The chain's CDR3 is CASSRQGANTEAFF. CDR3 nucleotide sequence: TGTGCCAGCAGCCGACAGGGGGCAAATACTGAAGCTTTCTTT.

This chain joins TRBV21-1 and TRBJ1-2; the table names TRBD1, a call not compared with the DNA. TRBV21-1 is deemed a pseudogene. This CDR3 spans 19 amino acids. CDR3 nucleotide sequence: TGTGCCAGCAGCCCCCCCCTGGGAGCAGGGGGCCCCCTTAACTATGGCTACACCTTC. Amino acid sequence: CASSPPLGAGGPLNYGYTF.

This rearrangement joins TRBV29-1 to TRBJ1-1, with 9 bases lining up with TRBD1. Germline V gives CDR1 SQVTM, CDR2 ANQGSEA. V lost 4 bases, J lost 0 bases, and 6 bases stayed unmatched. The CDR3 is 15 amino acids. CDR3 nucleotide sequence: TGCAGCGTTGGAGGGGACAGGGCCCTGAACACTGAAGCTTTCTTT. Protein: CSVGGDRALNTEAFF.

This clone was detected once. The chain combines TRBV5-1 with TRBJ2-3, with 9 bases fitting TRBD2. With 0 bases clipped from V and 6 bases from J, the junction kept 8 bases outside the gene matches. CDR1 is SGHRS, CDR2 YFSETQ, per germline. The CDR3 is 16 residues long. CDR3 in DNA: TGCGCCAGCAGCTTGGCCTTAGCGGGAGCTGAGGATACGCAGTATTTT. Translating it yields CASSLALAGAEDTQYF.

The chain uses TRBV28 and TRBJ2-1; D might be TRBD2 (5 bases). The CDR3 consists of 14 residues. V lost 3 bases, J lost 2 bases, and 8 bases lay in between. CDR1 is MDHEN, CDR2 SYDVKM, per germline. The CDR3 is CASSFELAYNEQFF. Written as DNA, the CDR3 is TGTGCCAGCAGTTTTGAACTAGCCTACAATGAGCAGTTCTTC. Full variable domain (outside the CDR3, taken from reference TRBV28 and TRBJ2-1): DVKVTQSSRYLVKRTGEKVFLECVQDMDHENMFWYRQDPGLGLRLIYFSYDVKMKEKGDIPEGYSVSREKKERFSLILESASTNQTSMYLCASSFELAYNEQFFGPGTRLTVL.

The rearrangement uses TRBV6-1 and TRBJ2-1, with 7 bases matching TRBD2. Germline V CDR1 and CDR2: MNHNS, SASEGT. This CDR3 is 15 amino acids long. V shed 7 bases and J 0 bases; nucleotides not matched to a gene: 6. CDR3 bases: TGTGCCAGCACCCTAGGGGAGGGCTCCTACAATGAGCAGTTCTTC. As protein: CASTLGEGSYNEQFF.

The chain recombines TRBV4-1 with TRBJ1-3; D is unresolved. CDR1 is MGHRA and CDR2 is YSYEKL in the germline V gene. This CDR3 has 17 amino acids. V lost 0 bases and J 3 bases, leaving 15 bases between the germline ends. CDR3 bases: TGCGCCAGCAGCCAAGAGGACTGGGAGATGGATGGAAACACCATATATTTT. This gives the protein CASSQEDWEMDGNTIYF.

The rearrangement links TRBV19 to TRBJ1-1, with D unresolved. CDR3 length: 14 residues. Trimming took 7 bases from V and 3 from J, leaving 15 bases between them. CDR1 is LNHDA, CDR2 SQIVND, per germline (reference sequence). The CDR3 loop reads CASIQSTFYTEAFF. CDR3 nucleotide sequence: TGTGCCAGTATCCAATCTACCTTCTACACTGAAGCTTTCTTT.

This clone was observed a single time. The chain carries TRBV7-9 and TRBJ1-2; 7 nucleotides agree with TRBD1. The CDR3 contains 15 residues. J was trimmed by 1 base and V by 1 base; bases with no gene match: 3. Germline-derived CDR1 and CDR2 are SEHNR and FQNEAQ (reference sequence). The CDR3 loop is CASSLGQGLNYGYTF. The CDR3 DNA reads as TGTGCCAGCAGCTTAGGACAGGGACTTAACTATGGCTACACCTTC. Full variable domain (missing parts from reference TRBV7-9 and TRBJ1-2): DTGVSQNPRHKITKRGQNVTFRCDPISEHNRLYWYRQTLGQGPEFLTYFQNEAQLEKSRLLSDRFSAERPKGSFSTLEIQRTEQGDSAMYLCASSLGQGLNYGYTFGSGTRLTVV.

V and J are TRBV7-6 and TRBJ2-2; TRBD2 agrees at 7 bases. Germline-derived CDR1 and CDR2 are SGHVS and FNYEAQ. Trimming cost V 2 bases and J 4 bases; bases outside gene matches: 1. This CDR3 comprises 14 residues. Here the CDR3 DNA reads TGTGCCAGCAGCTTAACGGGGGGCACCGGGGAGCTGTTTTTT. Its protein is CASSLTGGTGELFF.

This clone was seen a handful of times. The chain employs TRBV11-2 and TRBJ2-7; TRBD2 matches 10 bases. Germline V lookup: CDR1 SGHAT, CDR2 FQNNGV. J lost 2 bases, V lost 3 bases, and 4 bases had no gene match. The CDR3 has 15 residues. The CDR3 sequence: CASSFTSGIAYEQYF. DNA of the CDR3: TGTGCCAGCAGCTTCACTAGCGGGATCGCCTACGAGCAGTACTTC.

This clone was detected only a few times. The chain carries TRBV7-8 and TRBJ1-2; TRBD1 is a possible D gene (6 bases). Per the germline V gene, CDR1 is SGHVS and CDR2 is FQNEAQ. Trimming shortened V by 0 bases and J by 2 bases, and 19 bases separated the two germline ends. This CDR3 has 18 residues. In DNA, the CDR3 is TGTGCCAGCAGCTTAGCGAGATTGGGGCAGGGGCGCAACTATGGCTACACCTTC. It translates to CASSLARLGQGRNYGYTF.

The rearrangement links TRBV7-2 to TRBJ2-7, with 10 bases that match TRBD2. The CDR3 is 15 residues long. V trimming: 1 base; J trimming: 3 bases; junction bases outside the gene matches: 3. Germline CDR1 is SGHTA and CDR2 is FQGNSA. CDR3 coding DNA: TGTGCCAGCAGCTTAGAGCTAGCGGGGGACTACGAGCAGTACTTC. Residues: CASSLELAGDYEQYF.

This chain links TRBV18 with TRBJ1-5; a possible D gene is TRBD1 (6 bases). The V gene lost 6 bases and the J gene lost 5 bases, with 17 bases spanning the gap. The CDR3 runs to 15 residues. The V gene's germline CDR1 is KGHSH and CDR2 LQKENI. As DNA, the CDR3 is TGTGCCAGCTCGCTTATTACAGGGAGCCATCAGCCCCAGCATTTT. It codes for CASSLITGSHQPQHF. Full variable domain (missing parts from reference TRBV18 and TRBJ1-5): NAGVMQNPRHLVRRRGQEARLRCSPMKGHSHVYWYRQLPEEGLKFMVYLQKENIIDESGMPKERFSAEFPKEGPSILRIQQVVRGDSAAYFCASSLITGSHQPQHFGDGTRLSIL.

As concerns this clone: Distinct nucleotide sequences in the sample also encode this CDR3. The CDR3 DNA reads as TGTGCCAGCAGTTTAAAGCAATACGAGCAGTACTTC. Its protein is CASSLKQYEQYF. V gene TRBV28 combines with J gene TRBJ2-7; D uncertain. Germline V gene data show CDR1 as MDHEN and CDR2 as SYDVKM. Trimming removed 2 bases from V and 4 bases from J, with 6 bases in between. This CDR3 comprises 12 residues.

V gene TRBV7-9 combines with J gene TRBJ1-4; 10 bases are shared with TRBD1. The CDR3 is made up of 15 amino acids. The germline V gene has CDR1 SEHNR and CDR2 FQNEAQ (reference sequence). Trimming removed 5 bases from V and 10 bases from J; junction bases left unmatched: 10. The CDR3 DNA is TGTGCCAGCAGCCCCCCGGGACAGGGGACCAGAAAACTGTTTTTT. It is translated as CASSPPGQGTRKLFF.

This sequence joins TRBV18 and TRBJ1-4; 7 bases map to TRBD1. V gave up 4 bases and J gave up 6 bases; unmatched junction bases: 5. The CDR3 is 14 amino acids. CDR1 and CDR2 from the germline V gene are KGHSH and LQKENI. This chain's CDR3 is CASSLGTGDEKLFF. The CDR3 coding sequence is TGTGCCAGCTCACTTGGCACAGGGGATGAAAAACTGTTTTTT. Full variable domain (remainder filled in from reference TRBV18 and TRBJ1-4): NAGVMQNPRHLVRRRGQEARLRCSPMKGHSHVYWYRQLPEEGLKFMVYLQKENIIDESGMPKERFSAEFPKEGPSILRIQQVVRGDSAAYFCASSLGTGDEKLFFGSGTQLSVL.

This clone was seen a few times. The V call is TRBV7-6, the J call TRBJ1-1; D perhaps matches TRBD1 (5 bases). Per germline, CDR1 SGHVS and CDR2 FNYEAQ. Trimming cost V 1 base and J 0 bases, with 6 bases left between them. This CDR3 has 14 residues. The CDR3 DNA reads TGTGCCAGCAGCTTAGGGACATTGAACACTGAAGCTTTCTTT. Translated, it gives CASSLGTLNTEAFF. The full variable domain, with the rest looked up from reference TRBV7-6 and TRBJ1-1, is GAGVSQSPRYKVTKRGQDVALRCDPISGHVSLYWYRQALGQGPEFLTYFNYEAQQDKSGLPNDRFSAERPEGSISTLTIQRTEQRDSAMYRCASSLGTLNTEAFFGQGTRLTVV.

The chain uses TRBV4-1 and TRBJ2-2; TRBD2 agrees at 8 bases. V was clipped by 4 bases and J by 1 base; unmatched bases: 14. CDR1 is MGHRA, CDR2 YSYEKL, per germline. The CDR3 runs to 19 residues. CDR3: CASSPGASGPGGNTGELFF. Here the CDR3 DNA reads TGCGCCAGCAGCCCTGGGGCTAGCGGGCCGGGTGGGAACACCGGGGAGCTGTTTTTT.

The CDR3 DNA is TGTGCCAGCAGCCAAGAGCTAGCGGAGTTCAGCGATACGCAGTATTTT. This gives the protein CASSQELAEFSDTQYF. V gene TRBV3-1 (or the pseudogene TRBV3-2) combines with J gene TRBJ2-3, with 7 bases that match TRBD2. In germline, CDR1 is LGHDT, CDR2 YNNKEL (reference sequence). The CDR3 loop spans 16 amino acids. J lost 6 bases, V lost 0 bases, and 9 bases had no gene match.